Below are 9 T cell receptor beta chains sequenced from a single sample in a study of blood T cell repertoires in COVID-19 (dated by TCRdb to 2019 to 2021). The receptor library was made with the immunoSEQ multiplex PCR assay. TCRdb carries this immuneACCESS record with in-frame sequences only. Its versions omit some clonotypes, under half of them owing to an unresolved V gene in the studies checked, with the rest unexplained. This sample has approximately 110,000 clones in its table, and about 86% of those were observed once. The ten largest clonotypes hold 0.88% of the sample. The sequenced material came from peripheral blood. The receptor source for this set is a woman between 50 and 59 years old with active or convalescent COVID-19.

The CDR3 sequence is CASSFRGQLSYEQYF. The CDR3 DNA reads TGTGCCAGCAGCTTTAGGGGGCAACTCTCCTACGAGCAGTACTTC. The gene calls are TRBV7-9 and TRBJ2-7; 7 nucleotides align to TRBD1. The germline CDR1 and CDR2 sequences are SEHNR and FQNEAQ (reference sequence). With V trimmed by 3 bases and J by 0 bases, 5 bases remained unmatched. The CDR3 is 15 amino acids.

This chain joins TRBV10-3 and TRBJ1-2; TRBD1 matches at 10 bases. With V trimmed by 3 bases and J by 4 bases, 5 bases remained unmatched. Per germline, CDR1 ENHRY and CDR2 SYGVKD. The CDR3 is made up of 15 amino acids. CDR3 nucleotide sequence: TGTGCCATCAGTGACTCGACAGGGGGCGCCTATGGCTACACCTTC. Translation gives CAISDSTGGAYGYTF.

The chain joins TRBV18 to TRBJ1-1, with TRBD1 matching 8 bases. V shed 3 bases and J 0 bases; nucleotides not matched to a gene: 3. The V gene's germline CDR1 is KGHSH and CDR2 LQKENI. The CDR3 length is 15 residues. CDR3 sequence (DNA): TGTGCCAGCTCACCGGGGGACAGGCTGAACACTGAAGCTTTCTTT. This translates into CASSPGDRLNTEAFF.

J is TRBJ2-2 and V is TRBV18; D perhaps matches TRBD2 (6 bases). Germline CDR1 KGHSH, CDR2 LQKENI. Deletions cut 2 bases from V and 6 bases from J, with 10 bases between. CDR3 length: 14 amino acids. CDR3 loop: CASSPEGTAGELFF. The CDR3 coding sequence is TGTGCCAGCTCACCAGAGGGGACTGCCGGGGAGCTGTTTTTT.

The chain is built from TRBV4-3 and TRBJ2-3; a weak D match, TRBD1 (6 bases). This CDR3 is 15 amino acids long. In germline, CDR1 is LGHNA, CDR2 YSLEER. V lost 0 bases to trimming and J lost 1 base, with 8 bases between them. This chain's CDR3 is CASSQDYRGTDTQYF. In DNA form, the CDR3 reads TGCGCCAGCAGCCAAGACTACAGGGGCACAGATACGCAGTATTTT.

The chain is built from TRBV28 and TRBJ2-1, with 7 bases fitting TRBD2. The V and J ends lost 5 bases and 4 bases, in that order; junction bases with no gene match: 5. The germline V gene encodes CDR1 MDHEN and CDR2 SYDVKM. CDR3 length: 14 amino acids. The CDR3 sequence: CASSGSGQYNEQFF. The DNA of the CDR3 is TGTGCCAGCAGTGGTAGCGGGCAATACAATGAGCAGTTCTTC.

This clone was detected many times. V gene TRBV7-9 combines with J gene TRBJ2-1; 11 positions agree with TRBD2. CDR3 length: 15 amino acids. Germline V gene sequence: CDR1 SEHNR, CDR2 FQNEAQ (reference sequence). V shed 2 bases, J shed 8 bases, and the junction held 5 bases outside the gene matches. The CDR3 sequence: CASSLLAGGPHEQFF. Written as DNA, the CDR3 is TGTGCCAGCAGCTTATTAGCGGGAGGGCCCCATGAGCAGTTCTTC.

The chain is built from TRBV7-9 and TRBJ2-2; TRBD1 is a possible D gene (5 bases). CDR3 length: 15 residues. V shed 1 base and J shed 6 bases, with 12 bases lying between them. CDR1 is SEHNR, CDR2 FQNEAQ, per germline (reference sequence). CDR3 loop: CASSLGNQGAGELFF. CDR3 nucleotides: TGTGCCAGCAGCTTAGGGAACCAGGGTGCCGGGGAGCTGTTTTTT.

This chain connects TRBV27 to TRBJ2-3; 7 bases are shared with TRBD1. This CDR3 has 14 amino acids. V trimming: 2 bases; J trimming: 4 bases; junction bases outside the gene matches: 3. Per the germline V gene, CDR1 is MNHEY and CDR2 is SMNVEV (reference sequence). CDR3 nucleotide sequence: TGTGCCAGCAGTTTAAGGGGGACAGCAGATACGCAGTATTTT. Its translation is CASSLRGTADTQYF.